This T cell receptor beta chain was recorded in a study of blood T cell repertoires in COVID-19. Overall study: Whether acute or convalescent, the COVID-19 samples came from the United States, Italy and Spain. Sample material is recorded as cDNA or gDNA derived from T cells, B-cell-depleted T cells, or PBMCs.

V gave up 2 bases and J gave up 4 bases, with 5 bases separating them. The germline gives CDR1 SGHTA, CDR2 FQGTGA. The CDR3 length is 13 residues. Authors' data handling: Estimated nucleated cell counts came from reference gene primer amplification. Repertoires were generated with immunoSEQ multiplex PCR, while TCRdb's copy carries only in-frame clones and drops some. V, J and clone size were drawn from that table, and D and trimming were deduced from the DNA. Of 100,000 to 150,000 clones listed, over 80% are singletons. This rearrangement joins TRBV7-3 to TRBJ2-2, with a tentative D call TRBD1 (5 bases). Input material: peripheral blood. This TCR was recovered from a man aged 55 to 69 with acute or convalescent COVID-19. The CDR3 region is CASSLQGTGELFF. The CDR3 coding sequence is TGTGCCAGCAGCTTACAGGGCACCGGGGAGCTGTTTTTT.